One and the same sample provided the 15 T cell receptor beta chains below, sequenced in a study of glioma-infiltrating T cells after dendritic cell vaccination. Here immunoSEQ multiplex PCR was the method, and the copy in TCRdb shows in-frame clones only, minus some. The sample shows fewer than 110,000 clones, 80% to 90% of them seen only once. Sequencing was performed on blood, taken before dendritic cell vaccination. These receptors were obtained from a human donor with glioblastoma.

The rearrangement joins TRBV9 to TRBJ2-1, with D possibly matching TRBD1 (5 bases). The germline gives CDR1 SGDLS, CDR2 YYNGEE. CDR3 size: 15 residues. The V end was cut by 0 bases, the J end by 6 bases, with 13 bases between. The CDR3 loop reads CASSVAVREFNEQFF. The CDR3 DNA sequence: TGTGCCAGCAGCGTAGCTGTCAGGGAATTCAATGAGCAGTTCTTC.

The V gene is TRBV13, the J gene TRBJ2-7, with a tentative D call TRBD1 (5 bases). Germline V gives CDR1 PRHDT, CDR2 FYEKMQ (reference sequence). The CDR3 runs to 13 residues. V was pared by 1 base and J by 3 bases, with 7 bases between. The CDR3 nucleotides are TGTGCCAGCAGCTTAGCCGACAGCTACGAGCAGTACTTC. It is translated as CASSLADSYEQYF. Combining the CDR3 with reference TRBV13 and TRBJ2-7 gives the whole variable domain AAGVIQSPRHLIKEKRETATLKCYPIPRHDTVYWYQQGPGQDPQFLISFYEKMQSDKGSIPDRFSAQQFSDYHSELNMSSLELGDSALYFCASSLADSYEQYFGPGTRLTVT.

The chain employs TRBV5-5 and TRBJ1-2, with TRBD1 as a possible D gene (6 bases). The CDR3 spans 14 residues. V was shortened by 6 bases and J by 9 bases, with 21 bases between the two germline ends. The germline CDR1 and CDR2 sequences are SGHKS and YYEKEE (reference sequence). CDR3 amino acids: CASNPGQLAHSYTF. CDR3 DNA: TGTGCCAGCAACCCCGGACAGTTGGCTCATAGCTACACCTTC.

CDR3 residues: CASSLLGEQYF. For the CDR3, the DNA is TGCGCCAGCAGCTTGCTCGGCGAGCAGTACTTC. The V call is TRBV5-1, the J call TRBJ2-7; D gene unclear. Per germline, CDR1 SGHRS and CDR2 YFSETQ. The V end was cut by 1 base, the J end by 6 bases, with 5 bases between. The CDR3 extends over 11 amino acids.

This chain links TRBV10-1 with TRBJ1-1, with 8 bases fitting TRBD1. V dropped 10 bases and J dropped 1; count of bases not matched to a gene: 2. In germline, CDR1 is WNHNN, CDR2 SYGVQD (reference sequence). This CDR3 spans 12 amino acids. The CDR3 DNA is TGCGCCACCGGGACAGGGAACACTGAAGCTTTCTTT. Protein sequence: CATGTGNTEAFF.

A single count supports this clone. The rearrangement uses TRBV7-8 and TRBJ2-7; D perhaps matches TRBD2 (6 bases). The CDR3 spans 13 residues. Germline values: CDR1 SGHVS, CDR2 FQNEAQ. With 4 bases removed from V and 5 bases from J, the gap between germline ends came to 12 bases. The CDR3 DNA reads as TGTGCCAGCAGCTCGGGGGTGCAAAACGAGCAGTACTTC. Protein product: CASSSGVQNEQYF.

Here the CDR3 DNA reads TGTGCCAGCAGTGAATCAGAGGCGGTCGGGCAGTTCTTC. It translates to CASSESEAVGQFF. The rearrangement joins TRBV25-1 to TRBJ2-1; D is uncertain. This CDR3 is 13 amino acids long. The germline V gene encodes CDR1 MGHDK and CDR2 SYGVNS. V dropped 1 base and J dropped 12 bases, with 13 bases sitting between them. The variable domain in full, completed from reference TRBV25-1 and TRBJ2-1, reads EADIYQTPRYLVIGTGKKITLECSQTMGHDKMYWYQQDPGMELHLIHYSYGVNSTEKGDLSSESTVSRIRTEHFPLTLESARPSHTSQYLCASSESEAVGQFFGPGTRLTVL.

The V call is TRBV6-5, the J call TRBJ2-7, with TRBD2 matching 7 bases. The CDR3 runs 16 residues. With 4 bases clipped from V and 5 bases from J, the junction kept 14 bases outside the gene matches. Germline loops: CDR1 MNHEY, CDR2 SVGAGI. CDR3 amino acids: CASSSPSTSADDEQYF. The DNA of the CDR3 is TGTGCCAGCAGTTCCCCCTCTACTAGCGCGGACGACGAGCAGTACTTC.

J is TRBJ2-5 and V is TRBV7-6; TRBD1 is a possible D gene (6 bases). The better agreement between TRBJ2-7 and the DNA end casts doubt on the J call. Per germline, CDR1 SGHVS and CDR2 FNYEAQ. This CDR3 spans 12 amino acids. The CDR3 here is CASSPGHYEQYF. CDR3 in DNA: TGTGCCAGCAGCCCGGGACACTACGAGCAGTACTTC.

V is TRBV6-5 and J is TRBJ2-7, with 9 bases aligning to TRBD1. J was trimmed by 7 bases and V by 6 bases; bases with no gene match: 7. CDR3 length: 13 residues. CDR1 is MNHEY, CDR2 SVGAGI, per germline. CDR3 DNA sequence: TGTGCCAGCAGGAAAACAGGGGGCAGTGAGCAGTACTTC. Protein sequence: CASRKTGGSEQYF.

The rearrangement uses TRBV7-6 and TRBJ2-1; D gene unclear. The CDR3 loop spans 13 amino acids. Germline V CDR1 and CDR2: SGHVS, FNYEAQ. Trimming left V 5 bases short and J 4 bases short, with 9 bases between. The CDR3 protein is CASSPSRYNEQFF. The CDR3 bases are TGTGCCAGCAGCCCCTCCCGGTACAATGAGCAGTTCTTC. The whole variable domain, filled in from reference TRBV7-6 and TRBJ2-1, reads GAGVSQSPRYKVTKRGQDVALRCDPISGHVSLYWYRQALGQGPEFLTYFNYEAQQDKSGLPNDRFSAERPEGSISTLTIQRTEQRDSAMYRCASSPSRYNEQFFGPGTRLTVL.

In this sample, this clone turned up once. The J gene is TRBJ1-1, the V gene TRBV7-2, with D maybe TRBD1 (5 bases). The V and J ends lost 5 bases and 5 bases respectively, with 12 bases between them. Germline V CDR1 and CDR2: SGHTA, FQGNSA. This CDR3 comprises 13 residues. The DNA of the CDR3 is TGTGCCAGCAGCCTGGGGCTGAGTACTGAAGCTTTCTTT. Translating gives CASSLGLSTEAFF.

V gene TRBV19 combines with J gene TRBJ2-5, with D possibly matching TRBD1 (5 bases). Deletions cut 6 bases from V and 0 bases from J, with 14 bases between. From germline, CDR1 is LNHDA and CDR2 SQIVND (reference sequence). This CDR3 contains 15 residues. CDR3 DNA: TGTGCCAGTAGCCGGAGTCCAGGGTACCAAGAGACCCAGTACTTC. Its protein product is CASSRSPGYQETQYF.

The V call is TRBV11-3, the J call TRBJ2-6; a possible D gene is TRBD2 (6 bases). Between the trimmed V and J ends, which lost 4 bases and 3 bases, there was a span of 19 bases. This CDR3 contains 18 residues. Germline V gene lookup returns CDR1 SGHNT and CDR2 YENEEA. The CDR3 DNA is TGTGCCAGCAGCTCCCGACAGCCTGTGCGGGGTGGGGCCAACGTCCTGACTTTC. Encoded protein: CASSSRQPVRGGANVLTF. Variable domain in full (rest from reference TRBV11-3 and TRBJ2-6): EAGVVQSPRYKIIEKKQPVAFWCNPISGHNTLYWYLQNLGQGPELLIRYENEEAVDDSQLPKDRFSAERLKGVDSTLKIQPAELGDSAVYLCASSSRQPVRGGANVLTFGAGSRLTVL.

Here the CDR3 DNA reads TGTGCCAGCAGCTCCCGGACAGGGATCAACACTGAAGCTTTCTTT. Its protein product is CASSSRTGINTEAFF. The chain joins TRBV5-4 to TRBJ1-1; TRBD1 aligns across 8 bases. The CDR3 has 15 amino acids. Germline values: CDR1 SGHNT, CDR2 YYREEE (reference sequence). V shed 3 bases and J 2 bases; nucleotides not matched to a gene: 6.